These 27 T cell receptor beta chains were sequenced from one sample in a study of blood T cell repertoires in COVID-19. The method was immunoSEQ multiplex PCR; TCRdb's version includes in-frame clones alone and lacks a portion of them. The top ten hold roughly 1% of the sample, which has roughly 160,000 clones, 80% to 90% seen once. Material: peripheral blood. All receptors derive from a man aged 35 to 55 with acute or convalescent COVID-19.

CDR3 sequence: CSVEDKSLQGAGYTF. The CDR3 nucleotides are TGCAGCGTTGAAGATAAATCCCTTCAGGGGGCGGGCTACACCTTC. This sequence joins TRBV29-1 and TRBJ1-2; 8 bases are a match to TRBD1. With V trimmed by 0 bases and J by 8 bases, 11 bases remained unmatched. The germline gives CDR1 SQVTM, CDR2 ANQGSEA. The CDR3 covers 15 residues.

The CDR3: CASSRTREQETQYF. The CDR3 nucleotides read TGTGCCAGCAGCCGAACCCGGGAGCAAGAGACCCAGTACTTC. This sequence joins TRBV7-9 and TRBJ2-5; maybe TRBD2 (6 bases). This CDR3 contains 14 residues. Germline V gene data show CDR1 as SEHNR and CDR2 as FQNEAQ (reference sequence). V was shortened by 5 bases and J by 2 bases, with 12 bases between the two germline ends. Combining the CDR3 with reference TRBV7-9 and TRBJ2-5 gives the whole variable domain DTGVSQNPRHKITKRGQNVTFRCDPISEHNRLYWYRQTLGQGPEFLTYFQNEAQLEKSRLLSDRFSAERPKGSFSTLEIQRTEQGDSAMYLCASSRTREQETQYFGPGTRLLVL.

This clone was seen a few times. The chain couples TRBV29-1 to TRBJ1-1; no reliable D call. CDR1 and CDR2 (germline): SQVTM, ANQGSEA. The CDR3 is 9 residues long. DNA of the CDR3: TGCAGTATCGGTCCTGAAGCTTTCTTT. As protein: CSIGPEAFF.

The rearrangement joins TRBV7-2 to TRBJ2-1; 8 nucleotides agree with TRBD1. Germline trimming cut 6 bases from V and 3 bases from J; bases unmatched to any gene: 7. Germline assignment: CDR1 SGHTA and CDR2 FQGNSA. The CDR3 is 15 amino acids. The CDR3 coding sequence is TGTGCCAGCAGTGGGCAACAGGGGGTCTACAATGAGCAGTTCTTC. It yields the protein CASSGQQGVYNEQFF.

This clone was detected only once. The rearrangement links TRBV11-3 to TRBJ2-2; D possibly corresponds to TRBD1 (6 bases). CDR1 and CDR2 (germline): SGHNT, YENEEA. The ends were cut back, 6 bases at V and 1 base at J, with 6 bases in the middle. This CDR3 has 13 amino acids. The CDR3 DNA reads TGTGCCAGCAGACAGGGGAACACCGGGGAGCTGTTTTTT. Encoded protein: CASRQGNTGELFF.

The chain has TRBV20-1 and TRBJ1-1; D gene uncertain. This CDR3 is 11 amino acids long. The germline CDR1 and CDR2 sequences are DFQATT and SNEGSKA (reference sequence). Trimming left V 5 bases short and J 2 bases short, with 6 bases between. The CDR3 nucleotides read TGCAGTGCTTCCTTCAACACTGAAGCTTTCTTT. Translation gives CSASFNTEAFF.

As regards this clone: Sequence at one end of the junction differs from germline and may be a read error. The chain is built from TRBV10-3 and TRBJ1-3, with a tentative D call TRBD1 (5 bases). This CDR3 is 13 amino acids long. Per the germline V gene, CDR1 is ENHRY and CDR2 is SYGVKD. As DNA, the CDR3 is TGTGCCATCAGTGCCTCTCGGCCGGACGGGGGGGAATTT. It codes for CAISASRPDGGEF.

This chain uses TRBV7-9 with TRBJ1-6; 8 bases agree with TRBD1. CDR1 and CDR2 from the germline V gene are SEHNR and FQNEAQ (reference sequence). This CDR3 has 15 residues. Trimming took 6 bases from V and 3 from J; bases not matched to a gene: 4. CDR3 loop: CASRSGGGYNSPLHF. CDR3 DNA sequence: TGTGCCAGCAGATCAGGGGGCGGCTATAATTCACCCCTCCACTTT.

CDR3 bases: TGTGCCAGCAGCTCATCACTTCAGGGGAGCACAGATACGCAGTATTTT. Its protein is CASSSSLQGSTDTQYF. The V gene is TRBV7-3, the J gene TRBJ2-3; TRBD1 is a possible D gene (6 bases). Trimming cost V 4 bases and J 0 bases, with 14 bases left between them. The germline V gene encodes CDR1 SGHTA and CDR2 FQGTGA. This CDR3 has 16 residues.

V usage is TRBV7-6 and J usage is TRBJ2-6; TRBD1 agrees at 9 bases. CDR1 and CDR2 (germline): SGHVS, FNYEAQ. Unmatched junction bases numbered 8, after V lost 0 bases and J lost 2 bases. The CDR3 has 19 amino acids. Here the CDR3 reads CASSLAPDRGPTGANVLTF. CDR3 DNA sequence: TGTGCCAGCAGCTTAGCGCCGGACAGGGGCCCAACTGGGGCCAACGTCCTGACTTTC.

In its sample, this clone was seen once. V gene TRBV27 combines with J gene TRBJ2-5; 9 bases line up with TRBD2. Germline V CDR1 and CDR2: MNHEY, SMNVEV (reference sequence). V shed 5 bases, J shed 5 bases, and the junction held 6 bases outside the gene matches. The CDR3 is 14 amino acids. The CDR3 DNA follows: TGTGCCAGCAGTCTCTACAGCGGGGGGGAGACCCAGTACTTC. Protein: CASSLYSGGETQYF.

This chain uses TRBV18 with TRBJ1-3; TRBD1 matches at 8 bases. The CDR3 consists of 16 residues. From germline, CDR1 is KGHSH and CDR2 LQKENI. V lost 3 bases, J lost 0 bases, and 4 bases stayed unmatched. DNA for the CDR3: TGTGCCAGCTCACCGGGACAGGCCACCTCTGGAAACACCATATATTTT. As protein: CASSPGQATSGNTIYF.

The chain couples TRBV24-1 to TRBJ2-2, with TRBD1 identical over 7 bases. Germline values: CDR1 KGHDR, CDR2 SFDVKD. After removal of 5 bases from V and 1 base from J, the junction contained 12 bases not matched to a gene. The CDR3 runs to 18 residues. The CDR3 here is CATSVGPRGGLNTGELFF. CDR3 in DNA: TGTGCCACCAGTGTTGGGCCTAGAGGGGGCCTGAACACCGGGGAGCTGTTTTTT.

CDR3 coding DNA: TGTGCCAGCAGTTCGCCAGGCCCCTTCCGAGCTGAAGCTTTCTTT. Residues: CASSSPGPFRAEAFF. This rearrangement joins TRBV28 to TRBJ1-1, with no clear D. Germline V gene lookup returns CDR1 MDHEN and CDR2 SYDVKM. The CDR3 runs 15 residues. Trimming removed 4 bases from V and 6 bases from J, with 18 bases in between. Supplemented by reference TRBV28 and TRBJ1-1, the full variable domain reads DVKVTQSSRYLVKRTGEKVFLECVQDMDHENMFWYRQDPGLGLRLIYFSYDVKMKEKGDIPEGYSVSREKKERFSLILESASTNQTSMYLCASSSPGPFRAEAFFGQGTRLTVV.

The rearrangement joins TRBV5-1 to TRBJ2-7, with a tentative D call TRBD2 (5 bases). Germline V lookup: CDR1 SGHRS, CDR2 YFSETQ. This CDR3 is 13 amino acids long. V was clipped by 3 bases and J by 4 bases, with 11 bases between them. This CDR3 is CASSSDGLYEQYF. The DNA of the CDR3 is TGCGCCAGCAGCTCGGACGGACTTTACGAGCAGTACTTC.

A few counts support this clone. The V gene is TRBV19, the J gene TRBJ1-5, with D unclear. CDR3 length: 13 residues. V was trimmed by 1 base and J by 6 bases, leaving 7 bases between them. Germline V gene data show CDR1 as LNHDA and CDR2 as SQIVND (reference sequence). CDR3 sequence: CASSIGTVQPQHF. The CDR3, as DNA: TGTGCCAGTAGTATAGGAACAGTTCAGCCCCAGCATTTT.

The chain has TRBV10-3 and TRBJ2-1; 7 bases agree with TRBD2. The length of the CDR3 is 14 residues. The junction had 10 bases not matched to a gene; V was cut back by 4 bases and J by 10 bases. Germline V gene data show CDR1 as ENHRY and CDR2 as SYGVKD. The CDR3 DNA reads TGTGCCATCAGTGGATCTAGCGGAACAAAGGAGCAGTTCTTC. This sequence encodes CAISGSSGTKEQFF.

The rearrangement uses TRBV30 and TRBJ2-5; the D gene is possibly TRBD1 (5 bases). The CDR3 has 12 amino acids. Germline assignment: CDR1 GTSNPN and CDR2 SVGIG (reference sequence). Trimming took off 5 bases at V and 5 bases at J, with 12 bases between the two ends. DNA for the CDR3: TGTGCCTGGGGGCAGGGTTGGGAGACCCAGTACTTC. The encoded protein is CAWGQGWETQYF. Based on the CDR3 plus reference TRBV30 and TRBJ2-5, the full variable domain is SQTIHQWPATLVQPVGSPLSLECTVEGTSNPNLYWYRQAAGRGLQLLFYSVGIGQISSEVPQNLSASRPQDRQFILSSKKLLLSDSGFYLCAWGQGWETQYFGPGTRLLVL.

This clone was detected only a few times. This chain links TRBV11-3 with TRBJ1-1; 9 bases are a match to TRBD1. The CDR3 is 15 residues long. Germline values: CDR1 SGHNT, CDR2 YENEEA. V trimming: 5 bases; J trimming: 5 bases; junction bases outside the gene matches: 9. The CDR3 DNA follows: TGTGCCAGCAGCCTAGGGGGACAGGGAAGGACTGAAGCTTTCTTT. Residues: CASSLGGQGRTEAFF.

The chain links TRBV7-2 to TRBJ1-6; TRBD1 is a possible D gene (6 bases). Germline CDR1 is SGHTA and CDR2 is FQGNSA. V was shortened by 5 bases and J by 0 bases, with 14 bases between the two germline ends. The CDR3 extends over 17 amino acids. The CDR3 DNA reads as TGTGCCAGCAGCCTAAGACAGGCGAGCTCCTATAATTCACCCCTCCACTTT. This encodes CASSLRQASSYNSPLHF.

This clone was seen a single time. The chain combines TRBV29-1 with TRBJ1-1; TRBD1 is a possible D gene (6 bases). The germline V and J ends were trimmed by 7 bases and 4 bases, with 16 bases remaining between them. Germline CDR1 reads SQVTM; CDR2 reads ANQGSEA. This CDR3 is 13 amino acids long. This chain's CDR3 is CSAEGGLGTEAFF. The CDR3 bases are TGCAGCGCTGAGGGGGGTCTTGGCACTGAAGCTTTCTTT. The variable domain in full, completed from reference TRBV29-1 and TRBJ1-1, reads SAVISQKPSRDICQRGTSLTIQCQVDSQVTMMFWYRQQPGQSLTLIATANQGSEATYESGFVIDKFPISRPNLTFSTLTVSNMSPEDSSIYLCSAEGGLGTEAFFGQGTRLTVV.

DNA for the CDR3: TGTGCCAGCAGAGACAGGAGCTCCTATAATTCACCCCTCCACTTT. It translates to CASRDRSSYNSPLHF. The gene calls are TRBV27 and TRBJ1-6, with D possibly TRBD1 on 6 matching bases. There are 15 residues in the CDR3. V dropped 6 bases and J dropped 0 bases, with 9 bases sitting between them. Germline loops: CDR1 MNHEY, CDR2 SMNVEV (reference sequence).

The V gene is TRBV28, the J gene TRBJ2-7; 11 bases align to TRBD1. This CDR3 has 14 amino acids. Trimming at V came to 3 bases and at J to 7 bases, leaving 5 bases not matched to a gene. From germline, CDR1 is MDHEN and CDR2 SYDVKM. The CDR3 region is CASSFGTGGLEQYF. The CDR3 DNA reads TGTGCCAGCAGTTTTGGGACAGGGGGGTTGGAGCAGTACTTC. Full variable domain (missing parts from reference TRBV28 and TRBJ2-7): DVKVTQSSRYLVKRTGEKVFLECVQDMDHENMFWYRQDPGLGLRLIYFSYDVKMKEKGDIPEGYSVSREKKERFSLILESASTNQTSMYLCASSFGTGGLEQYFGPGTRLTVT.

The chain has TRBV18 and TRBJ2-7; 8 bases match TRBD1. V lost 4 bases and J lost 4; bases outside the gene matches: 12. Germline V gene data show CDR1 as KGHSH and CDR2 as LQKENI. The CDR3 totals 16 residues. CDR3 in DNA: TGTGCCAGCTCACAGGAAGCCGGGACAGGAACTTACGAGCAGTACTTC. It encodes CASSQEAGTGTYEQYF.

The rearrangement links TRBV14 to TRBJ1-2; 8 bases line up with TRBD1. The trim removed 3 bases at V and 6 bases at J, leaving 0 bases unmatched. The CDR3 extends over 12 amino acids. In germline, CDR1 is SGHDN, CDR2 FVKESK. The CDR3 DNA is TGTGCCAGCAGCCAGGACAGGGATGGCTACACCTTC. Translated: CASSQDRDGYTF.

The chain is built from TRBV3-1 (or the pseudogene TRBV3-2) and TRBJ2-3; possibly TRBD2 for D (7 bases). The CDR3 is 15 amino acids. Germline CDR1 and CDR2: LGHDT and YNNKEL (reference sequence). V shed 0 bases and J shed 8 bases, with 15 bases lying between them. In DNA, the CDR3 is TGTGCCAGCAGCCAAGAATGGCGGGGGCTCACTACGCAGTATTTT. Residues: CASSQEWRGLTTQYF.

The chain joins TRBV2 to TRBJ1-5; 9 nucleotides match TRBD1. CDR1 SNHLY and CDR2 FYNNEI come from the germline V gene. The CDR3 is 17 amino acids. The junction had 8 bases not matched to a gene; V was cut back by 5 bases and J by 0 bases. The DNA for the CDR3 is TGTGCCAGCAGTCTCACAGGGGGCAGTTTTAGCAATCAGCCCCAGCATTTT. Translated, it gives CASSLTGGSFSNQPQHF.